The present T cell receptor (beta chain) was sequenced within a study of response to subunit inactivated influenza vaccine. About this clonotype itself: What it binds is not known.

Germline V gene sequence: CDR1 KGHSH, CDR2 LQKENI. V shed 4 bases and J shed 0 bases, with 12 bases lying between them. CDR3 size: 16 residues. Points from the study as a whole: It was the authors' suggestion that each seasonal influenza vaccination recruits few new T cells.

TCRdb independently ran MiXCR on the RT-PCR reads; one entry per CDR3 protein. The data contain 500,000 to 600,000 distinct CDR3 sequences, about 10% of them singletons. The same data also went into a second study, on T cells expressing NK-cell markers. Per that study: UMI-tagged 5'RACE template switching yielded the TCR beta cDNA.

The gene calls are TRBV18 and TRBJ2-2; D is perhaps TRBD1 (6 bases). This specimen consisted of PBMCs from blood, obtained on the day of vaccination. The receptor was isolated from a man between 50 and 59 years old who received an inactivated influenza vaccine. The CDR3 DNA reads as TGTGCCAGCTCACGAAATGGGGGCGCGAACACCGGGGAGCTGTTTTTT. Its translation is CASSRNGGANTGELFF.